The entry below gives a single TCR beta chain sequence along with its context. The target antigen is unknown. Molecular barcoding with unique molecular identifiers was used for the TCRbeta library. A single record per CDR3 protein comes from TCRdb applying MiXCR to the PCR reads. Of around 440,000 distinct CDR3 sequences listed, about 16% are singletons. These data belong to a study of T-cell reconstitution after alpha-beta-depleted transplantation in children. Study-wide points: Reported findings indicate that, about two months after transplant, alpha-beta T cells came from several hundred expanded clones, which were derived from non-depleted graft cells.

The V end lost 5 bases, the J end lost 7 bases, and 21 bases lay between the germline ends. This CDR3 has 16 amino acids. The TCR comes from a boy in the first two years of life who had a stem cell transplant for Wiskott-Aldrich syndrome, so the T cells may come from the graft donor. The specimen comprised PBMCs, mostly from graft donor cells, sampled 360 days after TCRalphabeta/CD19-depleted stem cell transplant. This chain joins TRBV12-3 or TRBV12-4 and TRBJ2-1; D is possibly TRBD2 (5 bases). As DNA, the CDR3 is TGTGCCAGCAGTCCACCCTGGGGAGCTGGTGGGAATGAGCAGTTCTTC. Translated: CASSPPWGAGGNEQFF.